A selection of T cell receptor beta chains follows, all from one sample in a study of blood T cell repertoires in COVID-19. The data were produced by immunoSEQ multiplex PCR, yet TCRdb's version contains in-frame clones alone and is incomplete. Among about 250,000 clones listed, 65% to 90% were seen once. Sequenced material: peripheral blood. These receptor sequences come from a woman in her sixties or seventies with acute or convalescent COVID-19. The CDR3 runs from the conserved cysteine through the conserved F or W. The D gene is left open where the match is weak. Size is omitted from some rows. Given values are once, few, many or a class for expanded clones.

V gene,J gene,clone size,D gene,CDR3 protein,CDR3 DNA
TRBV10-2,TRBJ1-5,.,.,CASSEAGNSNQPQHF,TGCGCCAGCAGTGAGGCAGGGAATAGCAATCAGCCCCAGCATTTT
TRBV6-6,TRBJ1-3,.,.,CASSQKAVSGNTIYF,TGTGCCAGCAGCCAAAAGGCGGTCTCTGGAAACACCATATATTTT
TRBV5-4,TRBJ2-7,few,TRBD1,CASSFNRGPYEQYF,TGTGCCAGCAGCTTCAACAGGGGTCCCTACGAGCAGTACTTC
TRBV19,TRBJ1-2,.,TRBD1,CASSTHTGANYGYTF,TGTGCCAGTAGTACCCATACAGGGGCTAACTATGGCTACACCTTC
TRBV6-5,TRBJ1-4,.,TRBD1,CASSYRRTGGSEKLFF,TGTGCCAGCAGTTATAGGCGTACAGGGGGCAGTGAAAAACTGTTTTTT
TRBV24-1,TRBJ1-1,.,TRBD1,CATRGTGAEAFF,TGTGCCACCAGAGGGACAGGGGCTGAAGCTTTCTTT
TRBV18,TRBJ1-6,.,.,CASSPLTPNNSPLHF,TGTGCCAGCTCACCCTTGACACCGAATAATTCACCCCTCCACTTT
TRBV12-3/TRBV12-4,TRBJ1-5,.,.,CASSLGAIYPQHF,TGTGCCAGCAGTTTAGGGGCTATCTATCCCCAGCATTTT
TRBV12-3/TRBV12-4,TRBJ1-2,.,.,CASSLPGGGYTF,TGTGCCAGCAGTCTCCCGGGAGGGGGCTACACCTTC
TRBV29-1,TRBJ1-3,.,.,CSVEGTYSGNTIYF,TGCAGCGTGGAAGGGACATACTCTGGAAACACCATATATTTT
TRBV7-2,TRBJ2-3,.,TRBD1,CASSLFRGIGTQYF,TGTGCCAGCAGCTTATTCAGGGGGATAGGTACGCAGTATTTT
TRBV28,TRBJ1-5,.,TRBD1,CASSLWTGGSQPQHF,TGTGCCAGCAGTTTATGGACAGGGGGAAGTCAGCCCCAGCATTTT
TRBV30,TRBJ1-2,.,.,CAWRGGYGYTF,TGTGCCTGGAGGGGGGGCTATGGCTACACCTTC
TRBV4-3,TRBJ2-5,once,TRBD2,CASSQGRGGDGRETQYF,TGCGCCAGCAGCCAAGGCCGCGGAGGCGACGGGAGGGAGACCCAGTACTTC
TRBV19,TRBJ1-5,.,TRBD1,CASSIGQGEQPQHF,TGTGCCAGTAGTATTGGACAGGGAGAACAGCCCCAGCATTTT
TRBV4-1,TRBJ1-5,.,TRBD1,CASSHLGQGKNQPQHF,TGCGCCAGCAGCCACCTAGGACAGGGGAAGAATCAGCCCCAGCATTTT
TRBV5-1,TRBJ2-2,.,TRBD1,CASSYDRVPGELFF,TGCGCCAGCAGTTACGACAGGGTCCCCGGGGAGCTGTTTTTT
TRBV3-1/TRBV3-2,TRBJ2-1,.,TRBD2,CASSPGVAGAQFF,TGTGCCAGCAGCCCCGGGGTAGCGGGGGCGCAGTTCTTC
TRBV5-1,TRBJ2-2,once,TRBD1,CASSRAGTGLTGELFF,TGCGCCAGCAGCAGAGCCGGGACAGGGCTTACCGGGGAGCTGTTTTTT
TRBV19,TRBJ1-6,few,TRBD1,CASRDRAIAYNSPLHF,TGTGCCAGTCGAGACAGGGCGATCGCCTATAATTCACCCCTCCACTTT
TRBV3-1/TRBV3-2,TRBJ2-5,.,.,CASSQVGGTQETQYF,TGTGCCAGCAGCCAAGTTGGCGGAACCCAAGAGACCCAGTACTTC
TRBV6-1,TRBJ1-2,.,.,CASSEEAGYGYTF,TGTGCCAGCAGTGAGGAGGCGGGCTATGGCTACACCTTC
TRBV3-1/TRBV3-2,TRBJ2-1,.,.,CASSPWTGSSYNEQFF,TGTGCCAGCAGCCCTTGGACGGGGAGCTCCTACAATGAGCAGTTCTTC
TRBV15,TRBJ1-3,.,.,CATSIRTGTGNTIYF,TGTGCCACCAGCATTAGGACGGGAACTGGAAACACCATATATTTT
TRBV7-9,TRBJ1-3,.,TRBD1,CASRQGAGNTIYF,TGTGCCAGCAGACAGGGGGCTGGAAACACCATATATTTT
TRBV10-3,TRBJ1-3,.,.,CAISEEVRNTIYF,TGTGCCATCAGTGAGGAGGTGAGAAACACCATATATTTT
TRBV9,TRBJ2-6,.,.,CASSAQVPFLIGSPSGANVLTF,TGTGCCAGCAGCGCCCAAGTCCCGTTTTTAATCGGGTCTCCCTCTGGGGCCAACGTCCTGACTTTC
TRBV15,TRBJ1-1,.,TRBD1,CATSRAFTGGTEAFF,TGTGCCACCAGCAGAGCATTTACAGGGGGCACTGAAGCTTTCTTT
TRBV3-1/TRBV3-2,TRBJ1-1,.,.,CASSQWAGGVYGEAFF,TGTGCCAGCAGCCAGTGGGCAGGAGGTGTGTACGGTGAAGCTTTCTTT
TRBV2,TRBJ1-5,.,TRBD1,CASSGTGPQPQHF,TGTGCCAGCTCCGGGACAGGTCCTCAGCCCCAGCATTTT
TRBV18,TRBJ1-6,.,TRBD1,CASSPTGNDNSPLHF,TGTGCCAGCTCACCGACAGGGAACGATAATTCACCCCTCCACTTT
TRBV5-4,TRBJ1-6,.,TRBD1,CASSLVGRTGGSQSPLHF,TGTGCCAGCAGCTTGGTAGGTCGGACAGGGGGTAGCCAATCACCCCTCCACTTT
TRBV5-8,TRBJ2-5,once,.,CASSKGPAGQETQYF,TGTGCCAGCAGCAAGGGTCCTGCGGGCCAAGAGACCCAGTACTTC
TRBV24-1,TRBJ2-1,few,.,CATSGQSLSYNEQFF,TGTGCCACCAGTGGACAGTCCCTTTCCTACAATGAGCAGTTCTTC
TRBV24-1,TRBJ2-1,.,TRBD1,CATSPGQWSYNEQFF,TGTGCCACCAGTCCGGGACAGTGGTCCTACAATGAGCAGTTCTTC
TRBV7-2,TRBJ2-7,.,.,CASSLAQSYEQYF,TGTGCCAGCAGCTTAGCCCAATCCTACGAGCAGTACTTC
TRBV6-2/TRBV6-3,TRBJ2-7,few,.,CASSSITKSSYEQYF,TGTGCCAGCAGTTCCATCACAAAAAGCTCCTACGAGCAGTACTTC
TRBV3-1/TRBV3-2,TRBJ1-1,.,.,CASSQDLQGSGKTEAFF,TGTGCCAGCAGCCAAGATTTGCAGGGCAGCGGGAAGACTGAAGCTTTCTTT
TRBV10-3,TRBJ1-5,few,.,CAISELQLNQPQHF,TGTGCCATCAGTGAATTACAGCTCAATCAGCCCCAGCATTTT
TRBV7-2,TRBJ1-5,.,.,CASSLRRGPNQPQHF,TGTGCCAGCAGCTTAAGGAGGGGCCCCAATCAGCCCCAGCATTTT
TRBV7-9,TRBJ1-1,.,TRBD1,CASRLQGADTEAFF,TGTGCCAGCAGGTTACAGGGGGCGGACACTGAAGCTTTCTTT
TRBV5-4,TRBJ1-1,.,.,CASSLGKPNTEAFF,TGTGCCAGCAGCTTGGGAAAGCCGAACACTGAAGCTTTCTTT
TRBV5-4,TRBJ2-7,.,TRBD1,CASSPGQKSYEQYF,TGTGCCAGCAGCCCGGGACAGAAATCCTACGAGCAGTACTTC
TRBV5-6,TRBJ1-1,.,.,CASLLEIGGNTEAFF,TGTGCCAGCTTACTCGAAATAGGGGGGAACACTGAAGCTTTCTTT
TRBV10-3,TRBJ1-1,.,.,CAISEGQGSFF,TGTGCCATCAGTGAAGGCCAGGGATCTTTCTTT
TRBV10-2,TRBJ2-7,once,TRBD1,CASSESLGQAYEQYF,TGCGCCAGCAGTGAGTCGCTAGGACAGGCCTACGAGCAGTACTTC
TRBV5-1,TRBJ1-1,.,.,CASSLRQADTEAFF,TGCGCCAGCAGCTTGCGGCAGGCAGACACTGAAGCTTTCTTT
TRBV2,TRBJ1-5,.,.,CASSEAPDNNQPQHF,TGTGCCAGCAGTGAAGCGCCGGACAACAATCAGCCCCAGCATTTT
TRBV27,TRBJ2-5,few,TRBD2,CASSPGLAGGLGETQYF,TGTGCCAGCAGCCCGGGACTAGCGGGGGGGCTAGGAGAGACCCAGTACTTC
TRBV6-2/TRBV6-3,TRBJ2-7,.,.,CASSWGTSSYEQYF,TGTGCCAGCAGTTGGGGGACATCTAGCTACGAGCAGTACTTC
TRBV5-1,TRBJ1-2,.,.,CASSLDVGAGGYTF,TGCGCCAGCAGCTTGGATGTGGGCGCCGGTGGCTACACCTTC
TRBV3-1/TRBV3-2,TRBJ1-2,.,.,CASSQEDGNRDWDGYTF,TGTGCCAGCAGCCAAGAAGATGGTAATCGGGATTGGGATGGCTACACCTTC
TRBV6-4,TRBJ1-6,.,TRBD1,CASSEDRGINSPLHF,TGTGCCAGCAGTGAGGACAGGGGGATAAATTCACCCCTCCACTTT
TRBV2,TRBJ1-6,.,.,CASRYGRSPNSPLHF,TGTGCCAGCAGATACGGCAGGTCACCAAATTCACCCCTCCACTTT
TRBV5-1,TRBJ2-7,.,TRBD1,CASSFGTGTYEQYF,TGCGCCAGCAGCTTCGGGACAGGGACCTACGAGCAGTACTTC
TRBV7-2,TRBJ1-4,.,.,CASSSGGGTNEKLFF,TGTGCCAGCAGCTCCGGGGGGGGGACTAATGAAAAACTGTTTTTT
TRBV9,TRBJ1-2,.,TRBD1,CASSAGQGNYGYTF,TGTGCCAGCAGCGCCGGACAGGGTAACTATGGCTACACCTTC
TRBV30,TRBJ1-3,.,.,CAWSGDRTSGNTIYF,TGTGCCTGGAGTGGTGACAGAACCTCTGGAAACACCATATATTTT
TRBV19,TRBJ1-1,.,TRBD1,CASSIPGQGGRTEAFF,TGTGCCAGTAGTATCCCAGGACAGGGTGGTAGGACTGAAGCTTTCTTT